This TCR beta chain was profiled in a study of PD-1 blockade in classical Hodgkin lymphoma. Across the whole study: Every 2 weeks, patients got 3 mg/kg intravenous nivolumab. Findings and limits, study-wide: TCR diversity rose significantly by C4D1 in CD4+ but not CD8+ cells.

Of note for this clone: The target antigen is unknown.

Brentuximab vedotin exposure varied, and every patient relapsed after autologous stem cell transplantation. J was trimmed by 2 bases and V by 1 base; bases with no gene match: 8. CDR1 is SEHNR, CDR2 FQNEAQ, per germline (reference sequence). CDR3 size: 16 residues. Sequenced by immunoSEQ multiplex PCR; TCRdb stores in-frame clones only, minus some. Of about 93,000 clones listed, roughly 79% were seen once; the top ten hold approximately 15%. The chain carries TRBV7-9 and TRBJ2-7; TRBD1 aligns across 7 bases. This specimen was peripheral blood mononuclear cells (PBMCs), taken before the second cycle of nivolumab. This receptor was identified in a human donor with classical Hodgkin lymphoma. This chain's CDR3 is CASSLEETGSPYEQYF. CDR3 DNA sequence: TGTGCCAGCAGCTTAGAGGAGACAGGGAGCCCCTACGAGCAGTACTTC.